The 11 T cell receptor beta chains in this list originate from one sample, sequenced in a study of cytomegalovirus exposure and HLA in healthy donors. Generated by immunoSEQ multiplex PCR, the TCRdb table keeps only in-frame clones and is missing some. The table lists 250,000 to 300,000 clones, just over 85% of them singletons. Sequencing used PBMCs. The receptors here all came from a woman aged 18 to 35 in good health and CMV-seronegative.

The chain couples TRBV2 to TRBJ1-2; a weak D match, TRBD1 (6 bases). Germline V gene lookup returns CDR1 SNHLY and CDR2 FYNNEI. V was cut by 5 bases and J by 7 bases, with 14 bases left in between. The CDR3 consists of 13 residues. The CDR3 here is CASSSTGSRGYTF. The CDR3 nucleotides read TGTGCCAGCAGTTCTACAGGGTCTCGTGGCTACACCTTC.

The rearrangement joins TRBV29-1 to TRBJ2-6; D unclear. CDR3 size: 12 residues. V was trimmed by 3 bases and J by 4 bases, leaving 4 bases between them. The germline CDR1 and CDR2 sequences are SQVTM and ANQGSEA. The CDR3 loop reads CSVEAGANVLTF. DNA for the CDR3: TGCAGCGTTGAGGCCGGGGCCAACGTCCTGACTTTC.

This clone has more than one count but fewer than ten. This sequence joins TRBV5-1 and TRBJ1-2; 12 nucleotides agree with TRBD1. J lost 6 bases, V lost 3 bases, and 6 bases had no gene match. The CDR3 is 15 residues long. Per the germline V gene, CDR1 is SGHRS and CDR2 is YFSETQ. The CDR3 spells CASSYSGTGGDGYTF. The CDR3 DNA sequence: TGCGCCAGCAGCTATTCCGGGACAGGGGGCGATGGCTACACCTTC.

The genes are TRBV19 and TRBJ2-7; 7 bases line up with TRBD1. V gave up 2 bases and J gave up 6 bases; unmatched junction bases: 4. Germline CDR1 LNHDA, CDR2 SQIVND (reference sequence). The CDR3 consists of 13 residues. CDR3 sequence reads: CASSISRQGEQYF. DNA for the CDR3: TGTGCCAGTAGTATATCGCGACAGGGCGAGCAGTACTTC.

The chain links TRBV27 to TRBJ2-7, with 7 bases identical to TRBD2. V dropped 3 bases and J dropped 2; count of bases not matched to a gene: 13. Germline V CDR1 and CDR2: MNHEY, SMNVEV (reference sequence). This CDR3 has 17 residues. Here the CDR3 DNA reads TGTGCCAGCAGTTTCCGCTGGGGAGGGTCTTATACCTACGAGCAGTACTTC. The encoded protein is CASSFRWGGSYTYEQYF.

The CDR3 sequence is CASILRLAGDNEQFF. CDR3 nucleotide sequence: TGTGCCAGCATCCTACGACTAGCGGGGGACAATGAGCAGTTCTTC. The V call is TRBV11-2, the J call TRBJ2-1, with 12 positions matching TRBD2. In germline, CDR1 is SGHAT, CDR2 FQNNGV. The CDR3 spans 15 residues. The ends lost 7 bases at V and 5 bases at J; junction bases unmatched: 6.

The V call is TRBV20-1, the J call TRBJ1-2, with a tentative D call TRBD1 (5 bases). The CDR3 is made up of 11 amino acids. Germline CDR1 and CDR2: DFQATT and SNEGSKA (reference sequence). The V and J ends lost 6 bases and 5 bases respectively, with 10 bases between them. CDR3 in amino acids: CSAARGYGYTF. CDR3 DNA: TGCAGTGCGGCTAGGGGTTATGGCTACACCTTC.

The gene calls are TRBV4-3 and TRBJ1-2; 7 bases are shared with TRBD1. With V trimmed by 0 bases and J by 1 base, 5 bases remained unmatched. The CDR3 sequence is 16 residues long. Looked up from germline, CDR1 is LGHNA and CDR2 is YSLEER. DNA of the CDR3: TGCGCCAGCAGCCAAGACGGGACAGCATTTAACTATGGCTACACCTTC. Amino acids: CASSQDGTAFNYGYTF.

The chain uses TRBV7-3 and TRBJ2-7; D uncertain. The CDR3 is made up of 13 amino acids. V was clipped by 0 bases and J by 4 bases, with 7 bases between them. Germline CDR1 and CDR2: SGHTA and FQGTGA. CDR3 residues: CASSLTHGYEQYF. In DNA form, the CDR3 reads TGTGCCAGCAGCTTAACCCACGGGTACGAGCAGTACTTC.

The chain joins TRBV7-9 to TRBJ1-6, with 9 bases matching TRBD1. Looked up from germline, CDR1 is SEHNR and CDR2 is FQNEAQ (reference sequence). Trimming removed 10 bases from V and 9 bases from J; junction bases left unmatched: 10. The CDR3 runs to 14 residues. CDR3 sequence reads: CAIAQGASGSPLHF. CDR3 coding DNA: TGTGCCATCGCACAGGGGGCATCAGGTTCACCCCTCCACTTT. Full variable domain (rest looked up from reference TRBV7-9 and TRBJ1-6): DTGVSQNPRHKITKRGQNVTFRCDPISEHNRLYWYRQTLGQGPEFLTYFQNEAQLEKSRLLSDRFSAERPKGSFSTLEIQRTEQGDSAMYLCAIAQGASGSPLHFGNGTRLTVT.

The CDR3 region is CASSLNWRGPSGNTIYF. CDR3 bases: TGTGCCAGCAGTTTAAATTGGCGGGGGCCCTCTGGAAACACCATATATTTT. The chain combines TRBV27 with TRBJ1-3; TRBD1 might be the D (6 bases). This CDR3 region has 17 residues. The V and J ends lost 2 bases and 0 bases respectively, with 14 bases between them. Germline CDR1 is MNHEY and CDR2 is SMNVEV (reference sequence).